Below, 13 T cell receptor beta chains from the same sample are listed, as sequenced in a study of T cells after yellow fever vaccination. TCRdb itself ran the 5' RACE reads through MiXCR, one entry per CDR3 protein. The sample shows some 300,000 distinct CDR3 sequences, roughly 9% of them seen only once. The source was CD4+ T cells sorted from PBMCs, collected 5 days after the yellow fever booster vaccination. The receptors derive from a man between 18 and 29 years old who received the YFV17D yellow fever vaccine.

This clonotype occurred many times. The chain is built from TRBV6-1 and TRBJ2-7, with D hard to call. The length of the CDR3 is 13 residues. Germline V gives CDR1 MNHNS, CDR2 SASEGT. V was cut by 4 bases and J by 0 bases, with 7 bases left in between. CDR3 in DNA: TGTGCCAGCAGTGTGACAAACTCCTACGAGCAGTACGTC. Translation: CASSVTNSYEQYV.

The gene calls are TRBV6-1 and TRBJ2-3, with TRBD1 matching over 8 bases. The CDR3 loop spans 14 amino acids. Germline V gives CDR1 MNHNS, CDR2 SASEGT. The trim removed 4 bases at V and 3 bases at J, leaving 3 bases unmatched. Written as DNA, the CDR3 is TGTGCCAGCAGTGGCAGACAGGGGACAGATACGCAGTATTTT. Translating gives CASSGRQGTDTQYF.

This clonotype was found many times. The gene calls are TRBV7-9 and TRBJ1-2, with 10 bases that match TRBD1. The germline V gene encodes CDR1 SEHNR and CDR2 FQNEAQ (reference sequence). The CDR3 runs to 15 residues. V lost 5 bases and J lost 3; bases outside the gene matches: 6. The DNA for the CDR3 is TGTGCCAGCAGCGCGACAGGGGGCTGGGACTATGGCTACACCTTC. Its protein is CASSATGGWDYGYTF.

This clonotype has just a few counts. V usage is TRBV5-1 and J usage is TRBJ2-5; D unresolved. V lost 0 bases to trimming and J lost 2 bases, with 11 bases between them. Germline values: CDR1 SGHRS, CDR2 YFSETQ. This CDR3 spans 15 amino acids. The CDR3 sequence is CASSLDSRPQETQYF. Written as DNA, the CDR3 is TGCGCCAGCAGCTTGGATTCTCGGCCACAAGAGACCCAGTACTTC.

The sample holds a few counts of this clonotype. V is TRBV20-1 and J is TRBJ1-1; possibly TRBD1 for D (5 bases). Trimming took off 4 bases at V and 4 bases at J, with 13 bases between the two ends. Per germline, CDR1 DFQATT and CDR2 SNEGSKA (reference sequence). The CDR3 totals 13 residues. The CDR3 sequence is CSATTELGTEAFF. The CDR3 bases are TGCAGTGCTACGACAGAGTTGGGCACTGAAGCTTTCTTT.

This clonotype has only a few counts. The chain carries TRBV10-3 and TRBJ2-1, with 10 bases identical to TRBD2. Germline CDR1 and CDR2: ENHRY and SYGVKD. The V segment lost 6 bases and the J segment 2 bases; nucleotides outside the gene matches: 7. This CDR3 is 16 amino acids long. CDR3 coding DNA: TGTGCCATCAGCGTGAGCGGGGGGGCCCCCTACAATGAGCAGTTCTTC. Its translation is CAISVSGGAPYNEQFF.

The rearrangement joins TRBV5-6 to TRBJ1-2; TRBD1 is a possible D gene (5 bases). The CDR3 is made up of 15 amino acids. V shed 0 bases and J shed 4 bases, with 13 bases lying between them. Germline V CDR1 and CDR2: SGHDT, YYEEEE. The CDR3: CASSLDRDFFYGYTF. In DNA form, the CDR3 reads TGTGCCAGCAGCTTGGACCGGGACTTCTTCTATGGCTACACCTTC.

The chain carries TRBV4-1 and TRBJ2-4; no reliable D call. CDR1 and CDR2 (germline): MGHRA, YSYEKL. This CDR3 contains 18 residues. Deletions cut 1 base from V and 0 bases from J, with 16 bases between. CDR3 sequence: CASSQGIFQTIAKNIQYF. The CDR3 DNA follows: TGCGCCAGCAGCCAAGGGATTTTTCAGACCATAGCCAAAAACATTCAGTACTTC.

The chain uses TRBV20-1 and TRBJ2-1; 11 bases line up with TRBD1. CDR1 and CDR2 from the germline V gene are DFQATT and SNEGSKA (reference sequence). This CDR3 spans 15 amino acids. V lost 6 bases and J lost 9; bases outside the gene matches: 13. The CDR3 here is CSASGSGTGGLEQFF. CDR3 bases: TGCAGTGCGTCGGGTTCCGGGACAGGGGGACTTGAGCAGTTCTTC.

This clonotype was seen a handful of times. The chain links TRBV7-3 to TRBJ1-1; a possible D gene is TRBD1 (5 bases). Trimming took off 1 base at V and 10 bases at J, with 13 bases between the two ends. This CDR3 is built from 13 residues. Germline CDR1 SGHTA, CDR2 FQGTGA. DNA for the CDR3: TGTGCCAGCAGCTTAAATGCGGGGGATCTAGCTTTCTTT. This translates into CASSLNAGDLAFF.

This clonotype was seen many times. V and J are TRBV7-2 and TRBJ1-2; TRBD1 is a possible D gene (5 bases). Germline loops: CDR1 SGHTA, CDR2 FQGNSA. V gave up 0 bases and J gave up 4 bases, with 9 bases separating them. This CDR3 region has 14 residues. The chain's CDR3 is CASSLAAGSYGYTF. CDR3 nucleotide sequence: TGTGCCAGCAGCTTAGCAGCAGGGTCCTATGGCTACACCTTC.

This chain links TRBV19 with TRBJ1-5; D remains unclear. CDR1 and CDR2 from the germline V gene are LNHDA and SQIVND (reference sequence). V lost 2 bases, J lost 3 bases, and 14 bases lay in between. The CDR3 is 16 amino acids. The CDR3 coding sequence is TGTGCCAGTAGTATAAAAGAGACCCGCTTCAATCAGCCCCAGCATTTT. This translates into CASSIKETRFNQPQHF.

This clonotype was seen a handful of times. The rearrangement joins TRBV5-5 to TRBJ1-2; D might be TRBD1 (5 bases). The CDR3 extends over 13 amino acids. Looked up from germline, CDR1 is SGHKS and CDR2 is YYEKEE (reference sequence). V lost 3 bases and J lost 6, with 12 bases in between. CDR3 region: CASSSPQGDGYTF. CDR3 bases: TGTGCCAGCAGCTCGCCCCAGGGAGATGGCTACACCTTC.